These T cell receptor beta chains were read from a single sample in a study of OX40 agonist ivuxolimab in advanced cancers. Repertoires were generated with immunoSEQ multiplex PCR, while TCRdb's copy carries only in-frame clones and drops some. The sample records tens of thousands of clones, around 87% being singletons. The source material was CD4+ or CD8+ T cells sorted from blood, sampled in a trial of the OX40 agonist ivuxolimab. All receptors come from an adult with an advanced solid tumor such as melanoma, head and neck, liver or kidney cancer. Each CDR3 is given with its conserved first and last residue. The order of the fields is D gene, J gene, V gene, CDR3 DNA, CDR3 protein. The D gene is left open where the match is weak.

D gene: TRBD2
J gene: TRBJ2-5
V gene: TRBV10-3
CDR3 DNA: TGTGCCTCCAGTGAACCGGGACTAGCGGGAGTACAGGAGACCCAGTACTTC
CDR3 protein: CASSEPGLAGVQETQYF

D gene: .
J gene: TRBJ2-3
V gene: TRBV14
CDR3 DNA: TGTGCCAGCAGCCCGCAGTGGGGTACGCAGTATTTT
CDR3 protein: CASSPQWGTQYF

D gene: .
J gene: TRBJ1-5
V gene: TRBV19
CDR3 DNA: TGTGCCAGTAGTATAGACCACGGCCAGCCCCAGCATTTT
CDR3 protein: CASSIDHGQPQHF

D gene: TRBD2
J gene: TRBJ2-3
V gene: TRBV5-8
CDR3 DNA: TGTGCCAGCAGCCAAGACCCTTTTGCGGGAGGTGGGATTACAGATACGCAGTATTTT
CDR3 protein: CASSQDPFAGGGITDTQYF

D gene: .
J gene: TRBJ2-2
V gene: TRBV11-2
CDR3 DNA: TGTGCCAGCAGCTTAGCGGCAGGCACGAACACCGGGGAGCTGTTTTTT
CDR3 protein: CASSLAAGTNTGELFF

D gene: TRBD2
J gene: TRBJ2-3
V gene: TRBV25-1
CDR3 DNA: TGTGCCAGCAGTGTGGCGGGAGGGCCAGATACGCAGTATTTT
CDR3 protein: CASSVAGGPDTQYF

D gene: .
J gene: TRBJ2-1
V gene: TRBV27
CDR3 DNA: TGTGCCAGCAGTTCTGTGGGGAATGAGCAGTTCTTC
CDR3 protein: CASSSVGNEQFF

D gene: TRBD1
J gene: TRBJ1-2
V gene: TRBV4-1
CDR3 DNA: TGCGCCAGCAGCCACCCGGACAGGGGGAGGTATGGCTACACCTTC
CDR3 protein: CASSHPDRGRYGYTF

D gene: .
J gene: TRBJ2-5
V gene: TRBV2
CDR3 DNA: TGTGCCAGCAGTGAAGCGCGAGGAGCGGAGCAAGAGACCCAGTACTTC
CDR3 protein: CASSEARGAEQETQYF

D gene: .
J gene: TRBJ2-1
V gene: TRBV5-1
CDR3 DNA: TGCGCCAGCACCCCTCTGGCAAGACAGTACAACAATGAGCAGTTCTTC
CDR3 protein: CASTPLARQYNNEQFF

D gene: TRBD1
J gene: TRBJ2-6
V gene: TRBV13
CDR3 DNA: TGTGCCAGCAGCATATTCTACTCGGGACAGAGCAACTCTGGGGCCAACGTCCTGACTTTC
CDR3 protein: CASSIFYSGQSNSGANVLTF

D gene: TRBD1
J gene: TRBJ2-3
V gene: TRBV18
CDR3 DNA: TGTGCCAGCTCACCGGACAGGGGCCGGATCACAGATACGCAGTATTTT
CDR3 protein: CASSPDRGRITDTQYF